Presented here are 3 T cell receptor beta chains from one specimen sequenced in a study of T cell changes during pregnancy in multiple sclerosis. Profiling relied on immunoSEQ multiplex PCR, and the TCRdb table lists in-frame clones only, not all of them. The data show 50,000 to 75,000 clones, 91% seen once. Sequencing used peripheral blood, obtained after pregnancy. These receptors all come from a female donor in good health, enrolled as a control in a pregnancy study.

The chain joins TRBV10-3 to TRBJ2-7; tentative D call: TRBD1 (6 bases). V gave up 3 bases and J gave up 7 bases, with 16 bases separating them. Germline V lookup: CDR1 ENHRY, CDR2 SYGVKD. The CDR3 runs 14 residues. CDR3 residues: CAISDSAAQGEQYF. In DNA, the CDR3 is TGTGCCATCAGTGATTCCGCCGCGCAGGGGGAGCAGTACTTC.

This chain uses TRBV4-1 with TRBJ1-1, with D perhaps TRBD1 (5 bases). The CDR3 is 16 residues long. The germline CDR1 and CDR2 sequences are MGHRA and YSYEKL. V was cut by 0 bases and J by 0 bases, with 11 bases left in between. The CDR3 here is CASSQDRGVVNTEAFF. The CDR3 DNA reads TGCGCCAGCAGCCAAGATCGGGGGGTCGTGAACACTGAAGCTTTCTTT.

This chain links TRBV6-5 with TRBJ1-5; D uncertain. V shed 5 bases and J shed 1 base, with 12 bases lying between them. The CDR3 has 15 amino acids. Germline V gene lookup returns CDR1 MNHEY and CDR2 SVGAGI. Here the CDR3 reads CASSLRPGSNQPQHF. CDR3 bases: TGTGCCAGCAGTCTGAGGCCCGGCAGCAATCAGCCCCAGCATTTT.